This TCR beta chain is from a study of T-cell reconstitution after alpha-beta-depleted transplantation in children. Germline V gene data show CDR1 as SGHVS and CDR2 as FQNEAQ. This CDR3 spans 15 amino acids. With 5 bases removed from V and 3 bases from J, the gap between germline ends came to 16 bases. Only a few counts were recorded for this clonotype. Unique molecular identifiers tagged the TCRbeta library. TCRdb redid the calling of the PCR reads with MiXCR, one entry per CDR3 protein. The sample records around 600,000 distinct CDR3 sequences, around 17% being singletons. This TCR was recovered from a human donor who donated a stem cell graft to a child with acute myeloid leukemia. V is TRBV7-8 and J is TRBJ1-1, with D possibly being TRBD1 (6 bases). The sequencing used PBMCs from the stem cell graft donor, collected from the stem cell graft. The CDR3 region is CASSPQGRVDTEAFF. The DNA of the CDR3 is TGTGCCAGCAGCCCACAGGGAAGGGTGGACACTGAAGCTTTCTTT.